These 11 T cell receptor beta chains came from one sample sequenced in a study of regulatory T cells in long-lasting Graves disease. CDR3-region Arm-PCR and iRepertoire HTBI primers produced the TCR beta libraries. TCRdb re-analysed the multiplex PCR reads in MiXCR, keeping a single row per CDR3 protein. The profile shows about 620,000 distinct CDR3 sequences, less than 20% of them singletons. As for time point: newly diagnosed GD, antithyroid drugs for less than 3 months. Preparation of the TCR library used RNA extracted from PBMCs. A further study also used this sample, focusing on T cells in Graves' hyperthyroidism and ophthalmopathy.

Sequencing was performed on peripheral blood mononuclear cells (PBMCs), taken at new diagnosis, from a patient treated with antithyroid drugs. The source is a woman aged 30 to 39 with Graves disease.

This clonotype was seen more than once but under ten times. The gene calls are TRBV4-2 and TRBJ2-5, with 9 bases aligning to TRBD1. CDR3 length equals 16 residues. Germline CDR1 LGHNA, CDR2 YNFKEQ. V lost 4 bases, J lost 0 bases, and 6 bases stayed unmatched. The chain's CDR3 is CASSRGRDRDQETQYF. CDR3 coding DNA: TGTGCCAGCAGCCGTGGTCGGGACAGGGACCAAGAGACCCAGTACTTC.

The chain combines TRBV18 with TRBJ1-1; TRBD1 matches at 10 bases. In germline, CDR1 is KGHSH, CDR2 LQKENI. Trimming removed 4 bases from V and 4 bases from J; junction bases left unmatched: 6. The CDR3 contains 15 residues. CDR3 DNA: TGTGCCAGCTCACGCGGACAGGGGGGATCCACTGAAGCTTTCTTT. It is translated as CASSRGQGGSTEAFF.

This clonotype showed up just a few times. The chain employs TRBV30 and TRBJ2-5; a possible D gene is TRBD2 (6 bases). From germline, CDR1 is GTSNPN and CDR2 SVGIG (reference sequence). V shed 5 bases and J shed 5 bases, with 12 bases lying between them. The CDR3 totals 12 residues. Written as DNA, the CDR3 is TGTGCCTGGGATCTTGGGGGGGAGACCCAGTACTTC. It specifies CAWDLGGETQYF.

This clonotype was found many times. This chain links TRBV7-2 with TRBJ2-2; a possible D gene is TRBD2 (5 bases). This CDR3 is 14 amino acids long. Deletions cut 11 bases from V and 4 bases from J, with 17 bases between. Looked up from germline, CDR1 is SGHTA and CDR2 is FQGNSA. The CDR3 region has the DNA TGTGCCTCCTTAGCCTTTGCGGGCACCGGGGAGCTGTTTTTT. Translated: CASLAFAGTGELFF.

Turning to this clonotype: A much more abundant neighbour one base away suggests this may be a read error. The CDR3 protein is CGSSLSRLVVGSEQYF. The CDR3 region has the DNA TGTGGCAGCAGCTTGTCTCGGCTAGTGGTTGGGAGCGAGCAGTACTTC. The chain has TRBV7-8 and TRBJ2-7, with D possibly matching TRBD2 (5 bases). Germline CDR1 is SGHVS and CDR2 is FQNEAQ. The CDR3 runs 16 residues.

This clonotype has just a few counts. The J gene is TRBJ1-5, the V gene TRBV30; D uncertain. The CDR3 has 16 amino acids. V shed 1 base and J shed 0 bases, with 13 bases lying between them. Germline CDR1 GTSNPN, CDR2 SVGIG (reference sequence). CDR3 coding DNA: TGTGCCTGGAGTGGATTAACAGAAAATAGCAATCAGCCCCAGCATTTT. This encodes CAWSGLTENSNQPQHF.

This clonotype was counted ten times or more. V gene TRBV7-2 combines with J gene TRBJ2-3, with TRBD2 matching 9 bases. The CDR3 consists of 14 residues. Germline values: CDR1 SGHTA, CDR2 FQGNSA. The ends lost 6 bases at V and 4 bases at J; junction bases unmatched: 5. As DNA, the CDR3 is TGTGCCAGCAGTAGCGGGAGTAACGCAGATACGCAGTATTTT. This codes for CASSSGSNADTQYF.

This chain uses TRBV7-9 with TRBJ2-1, with D unclear. The CDR3 runs 12 residues. Germline CDR1 reads SEHNR; CDR2 reads FQNEAQ (reference sequence). Trimming took 4 bases from V and 9 from J, leaving 10 bases between them. CDR3 bases: TGTGCCAGCAGCTCCCCAGAGAGTGAGCAGTTCTTC. It encodes CASSSPESEQFF.

This clonotype was found many times. The chain employs TRBV7-9 and TRBJ2-5; 7 nucleotides line up with TRBD2. Germline CDR1 reads SEHNR; CDR2 reads FQNEAQ (reference sequence). The CDR3 totals 13 residues. V was pared by 1 base and J by 4 bases, with 0 bases of the junction left unmatched. The CDR3 sequence: CASSLERGETQYF. In DNA form, the CDR3 reads TGTGCCAGCAGCTTAGAGCGGGGAGAGACCCAGTACTTC.

This clonotype was observed at least ten times. The chain is built from TRBV29-1 and TRBJ2-3, with D possibly matching TRBD1 (6 bases). V gave up 1 base and J gave up 3 bases, with 11 bases separating them. The CDR3 length is 14 residues. The germline gives CDR1 SQVTM, CDR2 ANQGSEA. In DNA, the CDR3 is TGCAGCGTTGAAGTAGGACAGAAGACAGATACGCAGTATTTT. Translated, it gives CSVEVGQKTDTQYF.

The chain links TRBV7-9 to TRBJ2-7; D tentatively reads TRBD1 or TRBD2 (5 bases each). Trimming took off 0 bases at V and 5 bases at J, with 11 bases between the two ends. The CDR3 contains 14 residues. The germline gives CDR1 SEHNR, CDR2 FQNEAQ (reference sequence). The CDR3 bases are TGTGCCAGCAGCTTAGCGACCCTGGGGGACGAGCAGTACTTC. This gives the protein CASSLATLGDEQYF.